This passage covers 13 T cell receptor beta chains from one sample sequenced in a study of identical twins' blood T cells. TCRdb called the 5' RACE reads again in MiXCR, with one record for every CDR3 protein. The repertoire consists of 350,000 to 450,000 distinct CDR3 sequences, with roughly 31% occurring once and the leading ten covering around 5.6%. The sequencing sample was made of PBMCs. The receptor source for this set is a woman aged 18 to 55 in good health.

Remarks on this clonotype: A much larger clone differs by one base, so this may be a read error. V is TRBV6-2 or TRBV6-3 and J is TRBJ1-1, with a tentative D call TRBD1 (5 bases). From germline, CDR1 is MNHEY and CDR2 SVGEGT. This CDR3 spans 16 amino acids. CDR3 coding DNA: TGTGCCAGCGGTTACCCTGAGGGGATGGGAGACACTGAAGCTTTCTTT. Amino acids: CASGYPEGMGDTEAFF.

In its sample, this clonotype was seen many times. The rearrangement joins TRBV12-3 or TRBV12-4 to TRBJ1-1; D is unresolved. The CDR3 consists of 14 residues. The V end lost 2 bases, the J end lost 3 bases, and 10 bases lay between the germline ends. The CDR3 nucleotides are TGTGCCAGCAGTTTAAGGGTTGGGTACACTGAAGCTTTCTTT. This sequence encodes CASSLRVGYTEAFF.

This clonotype was found a few times. The chain couples TRBV5-1 to TRBJ2-7, with 9 bases matching TRBD2. The junction had 2 bases not matched to a gene; V was cut back by 0 bases and J by 1 base. The CDR3 consists of 15 residues. Per germline, CDR1 SGHRS and CDR2 YFSETQ. CDR3 DNA: TGCGCCAGCAGCTTGGGACTAGCGGTGTCCTACGAGCAGTACTTC. This codes for CASSLGLAVSYEQYF. The variable domain in full, with the rest retrieved from reference TRBV5-1 and TRBJ2-7, is KAGVTQTPRYLIKTRGQQVTLSCSPISGHRSVSWYQQTPGQGLQFLFEYFSETQRNKGNFPGRFSGRQFSNSRSEMNVSTLELGDSALYLCASSLGLAVSYEQYFGPGTRLTVT.

A word on this clonotype: The junction and the germline gene differ at one end; a read error may be behind it. The rearrangement links TRBV24-1 to TRBJ2-4, with TRBD1 as a possible D gene (6 bases). In germline, CDR1 is KGHDR, CDR2 SFDVKD. The CDR3 is made up of 13 amino acids. The CDR3 reads CVTRRTDENIQYF. CDR3 in DNA: TGTGTCACCAGGCGGACAGACGAGAACATTCAGTACTTC.

This clonotype occurred a few times. The chain links TRBV20-1 to TRBJ1-2; 8 bases are a match to TRBD1. Germline CDR1 is DFQATT and CDR2 is SNEGSKA (reference sequence). V lost 5 bases, J lost 7 bases, and 12 bases stayed unmatched. The length of the CDR3 is 14 residues. The CDR3 spells CSASSDRESSGYTF. The CDR3 DNA is TGCAGTGCTTCCTCGGACAGGGAGTCGAGTGGCTACACCTTC.

The sample holds a few counts of this clonotype. CDR3 DNA sequence: TGTGCCAGCAGCCATACATGGGACACTGAAGCTTTCTTT. Amino acids: CASSHTWDTEAFF. The rearrangement links TRBV4-2 to TRBJ1-1; D is ambiguous. Germline CDR1 reads LGHNA; CDR2 reads YNFKEQ. With 3 bases removed from V and 3 bases from J, the gap between germline ends came to 8 bases. This CDR3 has 13 residues.

Comments on this clonotype: This could be a read error, since a much larger clone is one nucleotide away. The chain uses TRBV20-1 and TRBJ2-1, with 8 bases lining up with TRBD2. In germline, CDR1 is DFQATT, CDR2 SNEGSKA (reference sequence). There are 15 residues in the CDR3. V dropped 6 bases and J dropped 0; count of bases not matched to a gene: 7. The CDR3 coding sequence is TGCAGTGCCGCTGAGCGGGAGAGCTCCTACAATGAGCAGTTCTTC. It encodes CSAAERESSYNEQFF.

In this sample, this clonotype turned up a few times. This chain uses TRBV28 with TRBJ2-5, with 8 nucleotides matching TRBD2. Germline V gene lookup returns CDR1 MDHEN and CDR2 SYDVKM. This CDR3 comprises 17 residues. V trimming: 3 bases; J trimming: 2 bases; junction bases outside the gene matches: 11. The CDR3 DNA is TGTGCCAGCAGTTTTTCATGGGAACTAGCGGAACAAGAGACCCAGTACTTC. It specifies CASSFSWELAEQETQYF.

A remark on this clonotype: Likely a read error: the CDR3 ends without its conserved phenylalanine or tryptophan. The J gene is TRBJ1-2, the V gene TRBV28; 7 bases map to TRBD1. Trimming took 5 bases from V and 4 from J; bases not matched to a gene: 7. Germline V gene sequence: CDR1 MDHEN, CDR2 SYDVKM. CDR3 length: 14 amino acids. The CDR3 reads CASSGPGQFYGYTL. The CDR3 bases are TGTGCCAGCAGTGGTCCGGGACAGTTCTATGGCTACACCCTC.

To note about this clonotype: A read error may explain this, as a much larger clone is one base away. The J gene is TRBJ2-1, the V gene TRBV6-4, with a weak D call TRBD1 (7 bases). This CDR3 spans 16 amino acids. V dropped 6 bases and J dropped 7 bases, with 22 bases sitting between them. CDR1 and CDR2 (germline): MRHNA, SNTAGT. CDR3 protein: CASSPDQGGYWNEQFF. The CDR3 DNA is TGTGCCAGCAGCCCAGATCAGGGGGGTTATTGGAATGAGCAGTTCTTC.

The rearrangement links TRBV20-1 to TRBJ1-6, with D possibly being TRBD1 (5 bases). Per the germline V gene, CDR1 is DFQATT and CDR2 is SNEGSKA (reference sequence). CDR3 length: 17 residues. The V end was cut by 3 bases, the J end by 4 bases, with 19 bases between. The CDR3 sequence: CSARTGRRQYYNSPLHF. DNA for the CDR3: TGCAGTGCTAGGACGGGACGACGACAGTATTATAATTCACCCCTCCACTTT.

The V call is TRBV5-4, the J call TRBJ1-1; a weak D match, TRBD1 (5 bases). The CDR3 is made up of 14 amino acids. The germline CDR1 and CDR2 sequences are SGHNT and YYREEE (reference sequence). V gave up 4 bases and J gave up 1 base, with 11 bases separating them. CDR3 sequence (DNA): TGTGCCAGCAGCGATCAGGGCTCGAACACTGAAGCTTTCTTT. Translated: CASSDQGSNTEAFF.

This clonotype was picked up a small number of times. In DNA form, the CDR3 reads TGTGCCAGCAGCAGAGCTACAGGGGATGGCTACACCTTC. Protein product: CASSRATGDGYTF. The chain couples TRBV7-9 to TRBJ1-2; TRBD1 agrees at 7 bases. Germline V CDR1 and CDR2: SEHNR, FQNEAQ (reference sequence). The CDR3 loop spans 13 amino acids. The V segment lost 5 bases and the J segment 6 bases; nucleotides outside the gene matches: 6.